Presented here are 16 T cell receptor beta chains from one specimen sequenced in a study of regulatory T cells in long-lasting Graves disease (dated by TCRdb to about 2021). What the time point label conveys for this sample: persistent/refractory GD, antithyroid drugs over 5 years with positive TRAb. For both TCR sequencing and RNA sequencing, RNA was extracted from PBMCs in TRIzol. Library generation was performed with multiplex PCR. TCRdb records Illumina HiSeq 4000 as the sequencer. iRepertoire HTBI primers and Arm-PCR amplification of CDR3 regions were used to construct TCR beta libraries. Starting from the raw public reads, TCRdb applied fastp trimming at Q25, assembled clones with MiXCR and retained in-frame beta chains. Identical CDR3 protein sequences are pooled into one entry, listed with their most common genes and DNA. This sample lists over 250,000 distinct CDR3 sequences; 20% to 25% were detected once. The top ten constitute approximately 53% of the sample.

The source material was peripheral blood mononuclear cells (PBMCs), sampled when the disease was refractory, from a patient treated with antithyroid drugs. The receptors originated from a female donor with Graves disease.

With respect to this clonotype: One end of the junction varies from germline; a read error may be responsible. The chain links TRBV2 to TRBJ1-2; D is perhaps TRBD1 (6 bases). Germline assignment: CDR1 SNHLY and CDR2 FYNNEI. The CDR3 totals 19 residues. The CDR3 DNA reads TGTGCCAGCAGTGAACGACGCGGCGGGGGCTACGGAACTAACTATGGCTACGCCTTC. Its protein is CASSERRGGGYGTNYGYAF.

This clonotype was seen ten or more times. The chain couples TRBV7-2 to TRBJ1-1; D may be TRBD1 (5 bases). This CDR3 has 14 amino acids. V gave up 5 bases and J gave up 6 bases, with 16 bases separating them. CDR1 and CDR2 (germline): SGHTA, FQGNSA. The CDR3 loop reads CASSLEGVSAEAFF. The CDR3 DNA reads TGTGCCAGCAGCCTTGAAGGGGTGAGCGCTGAAGCTTTCTTT.

This chain uses TRBV28 with TRBJ2-1; 9 nucleotides align to TRBD1. The CDR3 has 16 residues. After removal of 6 bases from V and 9 bases from J, the junction contained 15 bases not matched to a gene. The germline V gene encodes CDR1 MDHEN and CDR2 SYDVKM. As DNA, the CDR3 is TGTGCCAGCAGCCCCCCTGCGGGACAGGGTATTCCTGAGCAGTTCTTC. Its translation: CASSPPAGQGIPEQFF.

There are a few counts of this clonotype. The rearrangement uses TRBV4-2 and TRBJ2-7; a weak D match, TRBD1 (5 bases). Germline lookup yields CDR1 LGHNA and CDR2 YNFKEQ. This CDR3 comprises 15 residues. V dropped 5 bases and J dropped 4 bases, with 18 bases sitting between them. In DNA, the CDR3 is TGTGCCAGCAGCACGAGTAAGGGGATTAGGTACGAGCAGTACTTC. It codes for CASSTSKGIRYEQYF.

The J gene is TRBJ1-5, the V gene TRBV20-1; D remains unclear. V lost 3 bases, J lost 6 bases, and 18 bases lay in between. Germline V gene data show CDR1 as DFQATT and CDR2 as SNEGSKA (reference sequence). CDR3 length: 15 amino acids. In DNA, the CDR3 is TGCAGTGCTAGGACGGCAGGCGCGTCGGGTCAGCCCCAGCATTTT. Its translation: CSARTAGASGQPQHF.

This clonotype was seen a few times. This rearrangement joins TRBV3-1 to TRBJ2-7, with a possible D match to TRBD2 (6 bases). The germline V and J ends were trimmed by 5 bases and 6 bases, with 8 bases remaining between them. Per the germline V gene, CDR1 is LGHDT and CDR2 is YNNKEL (reference sequence). This CDR3 region has 11 residues. The CDR3 loop reads CASSTGVEQYF. In DNA, the CDR3 is TGTGCCAGCAGCACGGGAGTCGAGCAGTACTTC.

This clonotype has ten or more counts. This chain uses TRBV2 with TRBJ2-2, with 13 bases lining up with TRBD2. Germline V gene sequence: CDR1 SNHLY, CDR2 FYNNEI. The CDR3 length is 22 residues. J gave up 4 bases and V 6 bases, and 23 bases lay outside the gene matches. The CDR3 nucleotides are TGTGCCAGCAGGGCAAGACTAGCGGGAGGAACACGCTTAGATCCAGGCACCGGGGAGCTGTTTTTT. It specifies CASRARLAGGTRLDPGTGELFF.

This clonotype was counted ten times or more. This chain's CDR3 is CASSRRQGLYGYTF. The CDR3 region has the DNA TGTGCCAGCAGTCGAAGACAGGGGCTCTATGGCTACACCTTC. The J gene is TRBJ1-2, the V gene TRBV27; TRBD1 matches at 8 bases. Germline assignment: CDR1 MNHEY and CDR2 SMNVEV (reference sequence). CDR3 length: 14 amino acids. V shed 5 bases and J 4 bases; nucleotides not matched to a gene: 6.

The chain combines TRBV2 with TRBJ1-4, with 9 bases lining up with TRBD1. Per germline, CDR1 SNHLY and CDR2 FYNNEI. V was pared by 5 bases and J by 7 bases, with 5 bases of the junction left unmatched. The length of the CDR3 is 14 residues. The CDR3 DNA reads TGTGCCAGCAGTCGAAACAGGGGGCCTGAAAAACTGTTTTTT. Protein product: CASSRNRGPEKLFF.

CDR3 sequence: CSASPGTYTGELFF. CDR3 in DNA: TGCAGTGCGAGTCCCGGGACTTACACCGGGGAGCTGTTTTTT. This chain joins TRBV20-1 and TRBJ2-2; weak D call: TRBD2 (6 bases). The CDR3 extends over 14 amino acids. Trimming pared 6 bases from V and 3 bases from J, leaving 14 bases between. Germline V gene sequence: CDR1 DFQATT, CDR2 SNEGSKA (reference sequence).

The sample holds a few counts of this clonotype. This chain links TRBV20-1 with TRBJ1-3; unclear D gene. Germline V CDR1 and CDR2: DFQATT, SNEGSKA (reference sequence). V gave up 6 bases and J gave up 2 bases, with 11 bases separating them. The CDR3 loop spans 13 amino acids. The chain's CDR3 is CSAADGTGNTIYF. The CDR3 bases are TGCAGTGCCGCTGACGGAACTGGAAACACCATATATTTT.

In this sample, this clonotype turned up a few times. This chain connects TRBV15 to TRBJ2-7; no firm D call. Germline lookup yields CDR1 LNHNV and CDR2 YYDKDF (reference sequence). CDR3 size: 12 residues. V lost 1 base and J 5 bases, leaving 6 bases between the germline ends. The CDR3 region has the DNA TGTGCCACCAGCAGAGGCTTAGACGAGCAGTACTTC. This encodes CATSRGLDEQYF.

The rearrangement uses TRBV3-1 and TRBJ2-3; no reliable D call. CDR1 is LGHDT and CDR2 is YNNKEL in the germline V gene (reference sequence). The CDR3 extends over 14 amino acids. V was pared by 2 bases and J by 1 base, with 7 bases between. The DNA for the CDR3 is TGTGCCAGCAGCCAACCCCTACGCACAGATACGCAGTATTTT. Amino acid sequence: CASSQPLRTDTQYF.

The chain's CDR3 is CASSLFQPGGYSNQPQHF. The CDR3 bases are TGTGCCAGCAGCTTATTTCAGCCAGGGGGGTATAGCAATCAGCCCCAGCATTTT. The chain employs TRBV7-2 and TRBJ1-5; 7 bases are a match to TRBD1. V dropped 2 bases and J dropped 0; count of bases not matched to a gene: 10. CDR1 and CDR2 (germline): SGHTA, FQGNSA. The CDR3 has 18 residues.

J is TRBJ2-2 and V is TRBV5-1; 9 nucleotides agree with TRBD2. Germline CDR1 SGHRS, CDR2 YFSETQ. This CDR3 has 17 amino acids. J was trimmed by 4 bases and V by 0 bases; bases with no gene match: 7. In nucleotides, the CDR3 is TGCGCCAGCAGCTTGGATCTAGCGGGATTGGTCACCGGGGAGCTGTTTTTT. Protein sequence: CASSLDLAGLVTGELFF.

This clonotype was seen ten or more times. This chain uses TRBV28 with TRBJ1-2; no clear D. The CDR3 is made up of 15 amino acids. The germline V and J ends were trimmed by 3 bases and 0 bases, with 11 bases remaining between them. Germline-derived CDR1 and CDR2 are MDHEN and SYDVKM. The CDR3 loop is CASSLVGSPNYGYTF. Here the CDR3 DNA reads TGTGCCAGCAGTTTGGTAGGGTCCCCTAACTATGGCTACACCTTC.